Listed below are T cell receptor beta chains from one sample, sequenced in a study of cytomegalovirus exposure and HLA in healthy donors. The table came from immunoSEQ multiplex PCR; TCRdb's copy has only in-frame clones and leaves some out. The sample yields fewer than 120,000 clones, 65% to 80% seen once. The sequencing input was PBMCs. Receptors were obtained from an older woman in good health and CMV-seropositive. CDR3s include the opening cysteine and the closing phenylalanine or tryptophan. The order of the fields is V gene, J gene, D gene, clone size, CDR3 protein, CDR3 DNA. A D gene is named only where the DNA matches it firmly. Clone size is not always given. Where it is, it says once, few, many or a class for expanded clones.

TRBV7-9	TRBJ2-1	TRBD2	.	CASSLNGRAWSGGEQFF	TGTGCCAGCAGCTTAAACGGAAGGGCCTGGAGCGGGGGCGAGCAGTTCTTC
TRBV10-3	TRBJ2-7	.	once	CAISESTGIYEQYF	TGTGCCATCAGTGAGTCTACAGGGATCTACGAGCAGTACTTC
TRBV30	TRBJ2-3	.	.	CAWSHSTDTQYF	TGTGCCTGGTCCCATAGCACAGATACGCAGTATTTT
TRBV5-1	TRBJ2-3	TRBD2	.	CASSSLLAGEGDTQYF	TGCGCCAGCAGCTCCTTACTAGCGGGAGAGGGAGATACGCAGTATTTT
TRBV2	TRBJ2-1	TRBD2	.	CASIPTGTSNEQFF	TGTGCCAGCATTCCAACCGGGACTAGCAATGAGCAGTTCTTC
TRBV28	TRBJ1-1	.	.	CASSPGHRATEAFF	TGTGCCAGCAGTCCAGGCCACAGGGCCACTGAAGCTTTCTTT
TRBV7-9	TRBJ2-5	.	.	CASSLSVGRETQYF	TGTGCCAGCAGCTTGTCAGTGGGCCGGGAGACCCAGTACTTC
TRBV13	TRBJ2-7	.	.	CASSLAWGQYHEQYF	TGTGCCAGCAGCTTAGCTTGGGGGCAGTACCACGAGCAGTACTTC
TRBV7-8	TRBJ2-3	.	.	CASSFVGGLADTQYF	TGTGCCAGCAGCTTTGTCGGGGGGCTAGCGGATACGCAGTATTTT
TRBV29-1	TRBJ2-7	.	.	CSVRTNSYEQYF	TGCAGCGTTCGGACTAATTCCTACGAGCAGTACTTC
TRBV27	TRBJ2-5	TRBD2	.	CASSLELAGGYQETQYF	TGTGCCAGCAGTTTAGAACTAGCGGGGGGGTACCAAGAGACCCAGTACTTC
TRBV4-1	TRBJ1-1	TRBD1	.	CASSQVYGTGVGGTEAFF	TGCGCCAGCAGCCAAGTATATGGGACAGGGGTTGGGGGCACTGAAGCTTTCTTT
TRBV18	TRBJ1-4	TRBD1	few	CASSQGQGATNEKLFF	TGTGCCAGCTCACAGGGACAGGGTGCAACTAATGAAAAACTGTTTTTT
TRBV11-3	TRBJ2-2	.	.	CASSIQRNTGELFF	TGTGCCAGCAGCATCCAGCGAAACACCGGGGAGCTGTTTTTT
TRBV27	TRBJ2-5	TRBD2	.	CASRSSGKETQYF	TGTGCCAGCAGATCTAGCGGGAAGGAGACCCAGTACTTC
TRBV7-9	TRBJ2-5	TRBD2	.	CASSPLAGGPETQYF	TGTGCCAGCAGCCCACTAGCGGGAGGGCCGGAGACCCAGTACTTC
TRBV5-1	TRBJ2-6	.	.	CASSLNGGQLTSSGANVLTF	TGCGCCAGCAGCTTGAATGGCGGACAGCTAACCAGCTCTGGGGCCAACGTCCTGACTTTC
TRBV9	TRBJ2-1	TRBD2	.	CASSVVSSGNNEQFF	TGTGCCAGCAGCGTAGTCTCTAGCGGTAACAATGAGCAGTTCTTC
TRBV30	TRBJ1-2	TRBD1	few	CAQSPGQAPYGYTF	TGTGCACAGAGCCCGGGACAGGCTCCCTATGGCTACACCTTC
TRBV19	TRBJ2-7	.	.	CASSLDFTYEQYF	TGTGCCAGTAGTCTGGACTTTACGTACGAGCAGTACTTC
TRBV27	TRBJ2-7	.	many	CASRQGGLFEQYF	TGTGCCAGCAGGCAAGGGGGATTGTTCGAGCAGTACTTC
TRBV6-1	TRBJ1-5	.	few	CASSESGNQPQHF	TGTGCCAGCAGTGAGAGCGGTAATCAGCCCCAGCATTTT
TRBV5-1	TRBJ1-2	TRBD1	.	CASSLLTGPTNYGYTF	TGCGCCAGCAGCTTATTGACAGGGCCTACTAACTATGGCTACACCTTC
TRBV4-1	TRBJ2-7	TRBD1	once	CASSQDRGTGKRGQYF	TGCGCCAGCAGCCAAGATCGGGGGACAGGTAAACGAGGGCAGTACTTC
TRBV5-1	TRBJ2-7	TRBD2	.	CASSPGGTSGYEQYF	TGCGCCAGCAGCCCGGGAGGGACTAGCGGCTACGAGCAGTACTTC
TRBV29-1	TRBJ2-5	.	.	CSVEDREGRGTPETQYF	TGCAGCGTTGAAGATCGCGAGGGCAGGGGAACTCCAGAGACCCAGTACTTC
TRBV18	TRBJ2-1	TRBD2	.	CASSPRLAGANEQFF	TGTGCCAGCTCACCACGACTAGCGGGAGCGAATGAGCAGTTCTTC
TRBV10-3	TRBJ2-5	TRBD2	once	CAISESTSGTTQYF	TGTGCCATCAGTGAGTCGACTAGCGGGACGACCCAGTACTTC
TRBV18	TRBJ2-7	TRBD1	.	CASSVLTGASYEQYF	TGTGCCAGCTCAGTACTGACAGGGGCCTCCTACGAGCAGTACTTC
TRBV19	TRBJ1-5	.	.	CASNYNWGNQPQHF	TGTGCCAGCAACTACAACTGGGGCAATCAGCCCCAGCATTTT
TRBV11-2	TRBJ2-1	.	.	CASSLDPSVEQFF	TGTGCCAGCAGCTTAGATCCGTCAGTTGAGCAGTTCTTC
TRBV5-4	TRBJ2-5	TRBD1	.	CASSGRGQVNLGTQYF	TGTGCCAGCAGCGGCCGGGGACAGGTGAACTTAGGGACCCAGTACTTC
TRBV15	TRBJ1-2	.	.	CATSRNYGQYYGYTF	TGTGCCACCAGCAGGAATTACGGACAGTACTATGGCTACACCTTC
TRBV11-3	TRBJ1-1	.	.	CASSSRVNTEAFF	TGTGCCAGCAGCAGCAGGGTGAACACTGAAGCTTTCTTT
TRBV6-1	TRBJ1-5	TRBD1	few	CASRVTGSGNQPQHF	TGTGCCAGCAGGGTGACAGGGTCGGGCAATCAGCCCCAGCATTTT
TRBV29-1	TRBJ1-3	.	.	CSVGLGAGNTIYF	TGCAGCGTGGGACTGGGGGCTGGAAACACCATATATTTT
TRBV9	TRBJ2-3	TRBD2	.	CASSFTLAGEPDTQYF	TGTGCCAGCAGCTTCACCCTAGCGGGAGAACCAGATACGCAGTATTTT
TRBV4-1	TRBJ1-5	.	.	CASSQDFGQPQHF	TGCGCCAGCAGCCAAGATTTCGGGCAGCCCCAGCATTTT
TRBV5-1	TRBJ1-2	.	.	CASREVYKGGYTF	TGCGCCAGCAGAGAGGTGTACAAAGGTGGCTACACCTTC
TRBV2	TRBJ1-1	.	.	CASSEGHRNTEAFF	TGTGCCAGCAGTGAGGGACATAGGAACACTGAAGCTTTCTTT
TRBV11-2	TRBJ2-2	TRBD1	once	CASSSTGGYTGELFF	TGTGCCAGCAGCTCGACAGGGGGATACACCGGGGAGCTGTTTTTT
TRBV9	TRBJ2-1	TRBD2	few	CASSVNHRAGGPLQEQFF	TGTGCCAGCAGCGTCAACCATCGGGCGGGAGGCCCCCTCCAGGAGCAGTTCTTC